Sequencing of this T cell receptor (beta chain) was carried out in a study of OX40 agonist ivuxolimab in advanced cancers. CDR3 length: 16 residues. Trimming cost V 3 bases and J 2 bases; bases outside gene matches: 8. Germline V gene sequence: CDR1 LNHDA, CDR2 SQIVND (reference sequence). Only in-frame clones appear in the TCRdb table, and some are missing; sequencing was by immunoSEQ multiplex PCR. The sample has about 95,000 clones, 91% seen once. The V and J genes are TRBV19 and TRBJ2-5; 8 bases fit TRBD1. The sample in question was CD4+ or CD8+ T cells sorted from blood, obtained in a trial of the OX40 agonist ivuxolimab. The receptor was isolated from an adult with an advanced solid tumor such as melanoma, head and neck, liver or kidney cancer. CDR3 sequence: CASSIGTGVRQETQYF. The CDR3 bases are TGTGCCAGTAGTATCGGGACAGGAGTTCGGCAAGAGACCCAGTACTTC.